This T cell receptor (beta chain) was documented in a study of metastatic and nonmetastatic thyroid tumors. The entire patient cohort was treatment-naive prior to thyroid surgery. The CDR3 covers 18 residues. Germline values: CDR1 MNHEY, CDR2 SMNVEV (reference sequence). J gave up 9 bases and V 0 bases, and 11 bases lay outside the gene matches. TCRdb reprocessed the PCR reads using MiXCR. The sample carries tens of thousands of clones, less than 15% recorded once. V usage is TRBV27 and J usage is TRBJ2-1; 13 bases are a match to TRBD2. The clonotype was recovered from a female donor with papillary thyroid cancer or a benign thyroid nodule (not recorded which). Some clones in this sample may be carry-over from other donors' samples. Material: tumor tissue. The DNA for the CDR3 is TGTGCCAGCAGTTTATCGACGGGACTAGCGGGAAGGGGGGGTGAGCAGTTCTTC. Translating gives CASSLSTGLAGRGGEQFF.